A selection of T cell receptor beta chains follows, all from one sample in a study of cytomegalovirus exposure and HLA in healthy donors. This table comes from immunoSEQ multiplex PCR, and its TCRdb copy is limited to in-frame clones, with some not included. This sample yields about 130,000 clones, of which just under 85% are seen a single time; 2.7% belongs to the top ten. Sequences were obtained from PBMCs. The source is a boy aged 2 to 10 in good health and CMV-seronegative. The CDR3 runs from the conserved cysteine through the conserved F or W.

v_gene: TRBV13; CDR3aa: CASSLGQARSGANVLTF
v_gene: TRBV6-6; CDR3aa: CASSSVEQVNEQFF
v_gene: TRBV2; CDR3aa: CASSRGHPGSYEQYF
v_gene: TRBV20-1; CDR3aa: CSAASSYEQYF
v_gene: TRBV6-1; CDR3aa: CASSLTGGDLGYTF
v_gene: TRBV5-1; CDR3aa: CASSLSGQGTHEQFF
v_gene: TRBV5-1; CDR3aa: CASSHRTGFGYTF
v_gene: TRBV19; CDR3aa: CASRIRGDTEAFF
v_gene: TRBV7-2; CDR3aa: CASSRTGTSYNEQFF
v_gene: TRBV30; CDR3aa: CAWSAGQQTNEQFF
v_gene: TRBV5-1; CDR3aa: CASSSPVGRASYEQYF